What follows are 13 T cell receptor beta chains derived from one specimen sequenced in a study of T cell responses to AZD1222 COVID-19 vaccine. Assay used: immunoSEQ multiplex PCR; TCRdb lists only in-frame clones, some missing. The sample contains fewer than 110,000 clones, more than 75% of which appear only once. This sample comprised peripheral blood, obtained on day 0 of AZD1222 vaccination. These receptors came from an adult in good health.

V is TRBV19 and J is TRBJ1-4; no reliable D call. The CDR3 has 12 residues. Germline CDR1 LNHDA, CDR2 SQIVND (reference sequence). V was shortened by 6 bases and J by 8 bases, with 10 bases between the two germline ends. The CDR3 bases are TGTGCCAGTAGGGACTCGATCGAAAAACTGTTTTTT. It encodes CASRDSIEKLFF.

This chain connects TRBV6-1 to TRBJ1-5; 7 nucleotides match TRBD1. CDR3 length equals 16 residues. V lost 4 bases, J lost 6 bases, and 12 bases stayed unmatched. The germline V gene has CDR1 MNHNS and CDR2 SASEGT. CDR3: CASSGGLEGAGQPQHF. DNA for the CDR3: TGTGCCAGCAGTGGGGGATTAGAGGGGGCGGGTCAGCCCCAGCATTTT.

This clone was detected only once. The chain combines TRBV2 with TRBJ1-2; D is perhaps TRBD1 (5 bases). Trimming removed 5 bases from V and 7 bases from J, with 14 bases in between. Germline lookup yields CDR1 SNHLY and CDR2 FYNNEI. The CDR3 runs 13 residues. The CDR3 spells CASSRDQGFGYTF. For the CDR3, the DNA is TGTGCCAGCAGTCGGGACCAAGGGTTTGGCTACACCTTC. The full variable domain, completed using reference TRBV2 and TRBJ1-2, is EPEVTQTPSHQVTQMGQEVILRCVPISNHLYFYWYRQILGQKVEFLVSFYNNEISEKSEIFDDQFSVERPDGSNFTLKIRSTKLEDSAMYFCASSRDQGFGYTFGSGTRLTVV.

The chain carries TRBV7-2 and TRBJ2-1, with TRBD2 matching over 7 bases. This CDR3 region has 13 residues. Germline CDR1 and CDR2: SGHTA and FQGNSA. The junction had 10 bases not matched to a gene; V was cut back by 2 bases and J by 15 bases. Here the CDR3 reads CASSLLPAGVGFF. The CDR3, as DNA: TGTGCCAGCAGCTTACTCCCCGCGGGGGTTGGGTTCTTC.

This clone came up once. The CDR3 DNA follows: TGTGCCAGCAGCCCACAGCCAGGGGGACCTGGAAACACCATATATTTT. Residues: CASSPQPGGPGNTIYF. The rearrangement joins TRBV3-1 (or the pseudogene TRBV3-2) to TRBJ1-3; 7 bases match TRBD1. CDR3 length: 16 amino acids. The trim removed 4 bases at V and 2 bases at J, leaving 8 bases unmatched. From germline, CDR1 is LGHDT and CDR2 YNNKEL (reference sequence).

In this sample, this clone turned up a few times. J is TRBJ1-3 and V is TRBV2; D is ambiguous. Trimming stripped 8 bases from V and 2 bases from J, with 10 bases between. The CDR3 is 13 amino acids. CDR1 is SNHLY, CDR2 FYNNEI, per germline. The CDR3 nucleotides read TGTGCCAGCGGTGGCACAACTGGAAACACCATATATTTT. Protein: CASGGTTGNTIYF.

The chain recombines TRBV28 with TRBJ2-7, with D perhaps TRBD1 (6 bases). Trimming removed 6 bases from V and 2 bases from J, with 8 bases in between. The germline V gene encodes CDR1 MDHEN and CDR2 SYDVKM. The CDR3 has 12 amino acids. As DNA, the CDR3 is TGTGCCAGCAGCCGGGACACCTACGAGCAGTACTTC. It encodes CASSRDTYEQYF.

The genes are TRBV5-4 and TRBJ1-1; 9 nucleotides agree with TRBD1. Germline values: CDR1 SGHNT, CDR2 YYREEE (reference sequence). The CDR3 runs 15 residues. After removal of 3 bases from V and 0 bases from J, the junction contained 3 bases not matched to a gene. CDR3 nucleotide sequence: TGTGCCAGCAGCTCGGGACAGGGAATGAACACTGAAGCTTTCTTT. Translating it yields CASSSGQGMNTEAFF. Full variable domain (outside the CDR3, taken from reference TRBV5-4 and TRBJ1-1): ETGVTQSPTHLIKTRGQQVTLRCSSQSGHNTVSWYQQALGQGPQFIFQYYREEENGRGNFPPRFSGLQFPNYSSELNVNALELDDSALYLCASSSGQGMNTEAFFGQGTRLTVV.

The CDR3 DNA is TGTGCCAGCAGCGTTAGGTCGGGCAGTCGGGGCGAGCAGTACTTC. Translating gives CASSVRSGSRGEQYF. This rearrangement joins TRBV7-9 to TRBJ2-7, with a tentative D call TRBD2 (5 bases). The CDR3 length is 15 residues. Per germline, CDR1 SEHNR and CDR2 FQNEAQ (reference sequence). Trimming shortened V by 5 bases and J by 6 bases, and 20 bases separated the two germline ends. The full variable domain, in which reference TRBV7-9 and TRBJ2-7 provide the parts outside the CDR3, is DTGVSQNPRHKITKRGQNVTFRCDPISEHNRLYWYRQTLGQGPEFLTYFQNEAQLEKSRLLSDRFSAERPKGSFSTLEIQRTEQGDSAMYLCASSVRSGSRGEQYFGPGTRLTVT.

The J gene is TRBJ2-7, the V gene TRBV7-9, with 10 bases identical to TRBD2. Germline CDR1 is SEHNR and CDR2 is FQNEAQ (reference sequence). The CDR3 is 19 residues long. The trim removed 1 base at V and 0 bases at J, leaving 12 bases unmatched. The CDR3, as DNA: TGTGCCAGCAGCTTAGTGCGGGGAGTGGGACTAGCGAACTCCTACGAGCAGTACTTC. It specifies CASSLVRGVGLANSYEQYF.

V is TRBV29-1 and J is TRBJ1-5; D might be TRBD1 (6 bases). The CDR3 runs 13 residues. Trimming removed 4 bases from V and 4 bases from J, with 11 bases in between. Looked up from germline, CDR1 is SQVTM and CDR2 is ANQGSEA. The CDR3 region is CSVGGAHNQPQHF. CDR3 in DNA: TGCAGCGTTGGGGGGGCCCATAATCAGCCCCAGCATTTT.

This chain connects TRBV11-3 to TRBJ2-3, with 8 bases matching TRBD2. CDR3 length equals 15 residues. From germline, CDR1 is SGHNT and CDR2 YENEEA. The V segment lost 5 bases and the J segment 8 bases; nucleotides outside the gene matches: 12. CDR3 residues: CASSPGGGLPRTQYF. The CDR3 nucleotides read TGTGCCAGCAGCCCAGGCGGGGGGCTCCCCCGTACGCAGTATTTT.

J is TRBJ1-5 and V is TRBV19; D unresolved. The length of the CDR3 is 14 residues. CDR1 is LNHDA, CDR2 SQIVND, per germline (reference sequence). Trimming removed 7 bases at V and 1 base at J, with 11 bases between. Here the CDR3 reads CASTRAISNQPQHF. DNA of the CDR3: TGTGCCAGTACGAGGGCTATAAGCAATCAGCCCCAGCATTTT.